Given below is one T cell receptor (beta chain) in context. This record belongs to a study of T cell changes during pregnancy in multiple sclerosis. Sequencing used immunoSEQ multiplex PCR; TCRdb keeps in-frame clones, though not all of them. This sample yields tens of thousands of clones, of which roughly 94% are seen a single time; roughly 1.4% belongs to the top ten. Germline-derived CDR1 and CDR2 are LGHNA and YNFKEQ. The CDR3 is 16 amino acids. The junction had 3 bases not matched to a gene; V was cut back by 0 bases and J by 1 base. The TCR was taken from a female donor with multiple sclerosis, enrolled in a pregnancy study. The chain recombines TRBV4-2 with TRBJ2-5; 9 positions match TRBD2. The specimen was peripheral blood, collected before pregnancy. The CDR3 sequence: CASSQDLAGIQETQYF. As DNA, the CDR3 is TGTGCCAGCAGCCAAGATCTAGCGGGGATCCAAGAGACCCAGTACTTC.